Included here is one T cell receptor (beta chain) sequence, with context. Antigen specificity is unknown. The sample is drawn from a study of tumor-infiltrating lymphocytes in primary liver carcinoma. Study-wide findings and caveats: When set against blood, tumors had a significantly higher top-250-clone fraction (p = 0.039). In tumor-adjacent and tumor-blood pairs, overlap was lower than in tumor region pairs.

Blood RNA came from unsorted whole blood; germline DNA was also extracted. Patients were chronically HBV-infected and treatment-naive. This CDR3 contains 13 residues. Trimming stripped 8 bases from V and 7 bases from J, with 15 bases between. The template, 500 ng total RNA, yielded TCR beta cDNA made with a constant-region primer. Libraries of TCR beta came from three nested multiplex PCR rounds with slightly modified ARM-PCR. The first two PCR rounds, approximately 11 cycles each, used TRBV1-TRBV30 forward primers and a C-beta reverse primer. TCRdb recomputed calls from the multiplex PCR reads with MiXCR, one row per CDR3 protein. Found here are some 190,000 distinct CDR3 sequences, over 45% of them singletons; the top ten hold under 75%.

This sequence joins TRBV12-3 or TRBV12-4 and TRBJ2-1; D gene uncertain. This sequence was found in a man in his forties or fifties with primary liver carcinoma and hepatitis B virus infection. Source material: peripheral blood. CDR3: CASAILGFNEQFF. CDR3 bases: TGTGCCAGCGCGATCCTGGGTTTTAATGAGCAGTTCTTC.